The 29 T cell receptor beta chains below all came from one sample that was sequenced in a study of blood T cell repertoires in COVID-19. Produced via immunoSEQ multiplex PCR; TCRdb's table is partial and in-frame only. Of around 250,000 clones listed, about 86% are singletons. Sequencing was performed on peripheral blood. Receptor source: a man aged 50-59 years with active or convalescent COVID-19.

The chain has TRBV4-3 and TRBJ2-7, with 8 bases fitting TRBD1. Germline trimming cut 0 bases from V and 1 base from J; bases unmatched to any gene: 5. Per germline, CDR1 LGHNA and CDR2 YSLEER. CDR3 length: 16 residues. DNA of the CDR3: TGCGCCAGCAGCCAAGATATTGGACAGGGATCCTACGAGCAGTACTTC. Amino acid sequence: CASSQDIGQGSYEQYF.

V is TRBV15 and J is TRBJ1-5, with a tentative D call TRBD1 (6 bases). V lost 4 bases and J lost 4, with 14 bases in between. In germline, CDR1 is LNHNV, CDR2 YYDKDF (reference sequence). This CDR3 spans 15 amino acids. This CDR3 reads CATSKQTQGNQPQHF. In DNA form, the CDR3 reads TGTGCCACCAGCAAACAGACCCAGGGGAATCAGCCCCAGCATTTT. Full variable domain (rest looked up from reference TRBV15 and TRBJ1-5): DAMVIQNPRYQVTQFGKPVTLSCSQTLNHNVMYWYQQKSSQAPKLLFHYYDKDFNNEADTPDNFQSRRPNTSFCFLDIRSPGLGDTAMYLCATSKQTQGNQPQHFGDGTRLSIL.

The chain has TRBV4-1 and TRBJ2-7; 9 nucleotides agree with TRBD1. The CDR3 loop spans 17 amino acids. The V gene's germline CDR1 is MGHRA and CDR2 YSYEKL. Losses at the gene ends were 1 base for V and 4 bases for J; bases not matched to a gene: 11. CDR3 protein: CASSQGGGEQGAYEQYF. Written as DNA, the CDR3 is TGCGCCAGCAGCCAAGGGGGAGGGGAACAGGGGGCTTACGAGCAGTACTTC.

The chain combines TRBV5-5 with TRBJ1-1; D gene unclear. The length of the CDR3 is 12 residues. The V gene's germline CDR1 is SGHKS and CDR2 YYEKEE (reference sequence). Trimming removed 1 base at V and 7 bases at J, with 8 bases between. CDR3 DNA sequence: TGTGCCAGCAGCTTGACCAGGTATGAAGCTTTCTTT. Translating it yields CASSLTRYEAFF.

The sample holds one count of this clone. This chain links TRBV5-8 with TRBJ1-2, with unresolved D. Germline V gene data show CDR1 as SGHTS and CDR2 as YDEGEE. The CDR3 runs 13 residues. The V end lost 4 bases, the J end lost 5 bases, and 12 bases lay between the germline ends. The CDR3 spells CASSRGHVYGYTF. CDR3 bases: TGTGCCAGCAGCCGTGGCCATGTTTATGGCTACACCTTC.

V gene TRBV6-2 or TRBV6-3 combines with J gene TRBJ2-7; 8 bases line up with TRBD2. Germline-derived CDR1 and CDR2 are MNHEY and SVGEGT. The CDR3 extends over 15 amino acids. V lost 0 bases and J lost 7; bases outside the gene matches: 8. The CDR3, as DNA: TGTGCCAGCAGTTACTCGGGCCGGGCTAGCGGGGAGCAGTACTTC. Translation: CASSYSGRASGEQYF.

This clone was recorded a few times. V gene TRBV5-6 combines with J gene TRBJ2-7; weak D call: TRBD2 (7 bases). This CDR3 contains 15 residues. The V end lost 4 bases, the J end lost 7 bases, and 21 bases lay between the germline ends. Germline CDR1 reads SGHDT; CDR2 reads YYEEEE. The CDR3 here is CASSPGSGGLREQYF. As DNA, the CDR3 is TGTGCCAGCAGCCCGGGGTCGGGGGGCCTTCGGGAGCAGTACTTC.

This chain links TRBV20-1 with TRBJ2-3; 11 positions match TRBD2. Germline loops: CDR1 DFQATT, CDR2 SNEGSKA (reference sequence). This CDR3 comprises 15 residues. V lost 3 bases and J lost 9; bases outside the gene matches: 11. Written as DNA, the CDR3 is TGCAGTGCTAGTCTTAGCGGGGGGGTACGGGGCACGCAGTATTTT. It is translated as CSASLSGGVRGTQYF.

This clone was seen only once. Additional DNA sequences in this sample encode the identical CDR3. The J gene is TRBJ2-3, the V gene TRBV3-1 (or the pseudogene TRBV3-2), with D possibly matching TRBD1 (6 bases). CDR3 length equals 16 residues. CDR1 and CDR2 from the germline V gene are LGHDT and YNNKEL (reference sequence). The V and J ends lost 0 bases and 1 base respectively, with 11 bases between them. The CDR3, as DNA: TGTGCCAGCAGCCAAGATTTGGGGGCCGGCACAGATACGCAGTATTTT. Translating it yields CASSQDLGAGTDTQYF.

The chain employs TRBV29-1 and TRBJ2-7; TRBD1 agrees at 8 bases. There are 13 residues in the CDR3. The V gene end was trimmed by 7 bases and the J gene end by 2 bases; junction bases not matched to a gene: 7. Germline CDR1 and CDR2: SQVTM and ANQGSEA. CDR3 sequence reads: CSAGQGETYEQYF. CDR3 nucleotides: TGCAGCGCAGGACAGGGTGAGACCTACGAGCAGTACTTC.

The chain employs TRBV3-1 (or the pseudogene TRBV3-2) and TRBJ2-7, with TRBD2 matching 8 bases. CDR3 length: 14 residues. V lost 5 bases to trimming and J lost 3 bases; unmatched junction nucleotides: 6. Germline loops: CDR1 LGHDT, CDR2 YNNKEL (reference sequence). The DNA for the CDR3 is TGTGCCAGCAGCACCAGCGGGGGAAACTACGAGCAGTACTTC. The encoded protein is CASSTSGGNYEQYF.

CDR3 sequence: CASSTTGKDGYTF. CDR3 in DNA: TGTGCCAGCAGTACGACAGGGAAGGATGGCTACACCTTC. The gene calls are TRBV2 and TRBJ1-2; 7 bases are shared with TRBD1. Losses at the gene ends were 5 bases for V and 6 bases for J; bases not matched to a gene: 6. Germline V CDR1 and CDR2: SNHLY, FYNNEI. This CDR3 has 13 residues.

This clone was seen a handful of times. CDR3 loop: CAWSPLGSGTGELFF. The CDR3 nucleotides are TGTGCCTGGAGCCCCTTGGGCAGTGGCACCGGGGAGCTGTTTTTT. The chain combines TRBV30 with TRBJ2-2; D unclear. Germline CDR1 reads GTSNPN; CDR2 reads SVGIG (reference sequence). Trimming stripped 3 bases from V and 4 bases from J, with 15 bases between. The CDR3 covers 15 residues.

The V gene is TRBV6-2 or TRBV6-3, the J gene TRBJ2-2, with TRBD1 matching over 11 bases. The J segment lost 2 bases and the V segment lost 5 bases, leaving 10 bases of the junction unmatched. The CDR3 sequence is 18 residues long. Germline CDR1 is MNHEY and CDR2 is SVGEGT. CDR3 in amino acids: CASSVAGTGGRNTGELFF. The CDR3 nucleotides are TGTGCCAGCAGTGTCGCCGGGACAGGGGGAAGAAACACCGGGGAGCTGTTTTTT.

The chain has TRBV29-1 and TRBJ1-5, with 9 nucleotides matching TRBD1. V lost 7 bases and J lost 3; bases outside the gene matches: 7. In germline, CDR1 is SQVTM, CDR2 ANQGSEA. The CDR3 contains 14 residues. The chain's CDR3 is CSARTGALNQPQHF. As DNA, the CDR3 is TGCAGCGCTCGGACAGGGGCACTCAATCAGCCCCAGCATTTT.

The chain carries TRBV5-6 and TRBJ1-3, with a tentative D call TRBD1 (6 bases). Germline values: CDR1 SGHDT, CDR2 YYEEEE. The CDR3 runs 11 residues. The ends were cut back, 4 bases at V and 12 bases at J, with 11 bases in the middle. CDR3 sequence reads: CASSHRDHIYF. CDR3 nucleotides: TGTGCCAGCAGCCACAGGGACCACATATATTTT.

The chain carries TRBV7-9 and TRBJ1-3, with D unclear. Trimming removed 2 bases from V and 0 bases from J, with 11 bases in between. Germline values: CDR1 SEHNR, CDR2 FQNEAQ (reference sequence). This CDR3 has 16 residues. This CDR3 is CASSLNLPDSGNTIYF. Here the CDR3 DNA reads TGTGCCAGCAGCTTAAATTTACCAGACTCTGGAAACACCATATATTTT.

This chain links TRBV10-2 with TRBJ1-1, with D possibly being TRBD1 (5 bases). CDR1 is WSHSY and CDR2 is SAAADI in the germline V gene. The CDR3 sequence is 13 residues long. Trimming left V 7 bases short and J 2 bases short, with 11 bases between. Here the CDR3 reads CASTSRVNTEAFF. CDR3 nucleotides: TGCGCCAGCACCTCCAGGGTTAACACTGAAGCTTTCTTT.

This rearrangement joins TRBV30 to TRBJ2-2; tentatively, D is TRBD2 (6 bases). Germline V gives CDR1 GTSNPN, CDR2 SVGIG (reference sequence). CDR3 length: 14 residues. Between the trimmed V and J ends, which lost 0 bases and 2 bases, there was a span of 7 bases. CDR3 residues: CAWSVLANTGELFF. The CDR3 region has the DNA TGTGCCTGGAGTGTACTAGCCAACACCGGGGAGCTGTTTTTT.

The gene calls are TRBV29-1 and TRBJ2-1; a weak D match, TRBD2 (5 bases). Trimming took off 7 bases at V and 0 bases at J, with 16 bases between the two ends. The CDR3 spans 15 residues. Germline loops: CDR1 SQVTM, CDR2 ANQGSEA. This CDR3 is CSGLGEPSSYNEQFF. The CDR3 DNA follows: TGCAGCGGACTGGGAGAGCCCAGCTCCTACAATGAGCAGTTCTTC.

The chain is built from TRBV27 and TRBJ1-2; D is perhaps TRBD1 (5 bases). V shed 5 bases and J shed 7 bases, with 11 bases lying between them. This CDR3 region has 12 residues. Germline V CDR1 and CDR2: MNHEY, SMNVEV (reference sequence). The CDR3 nucleotides read TGTGCCAGCAGTACAAGGGGCCGTGGCTACACCTTC. The encoded protein is CASSTRGRGYTF.

The rearrangement uses TRBV18 and TRBJ1-5; possibly TRBD1 for D (6 bases). The CDR3 contains 14 residues. Trimming removed 6 bases from V and 0 bases from J, with 9 bases in between. Looked up from germline, CDR1 is KGHSH and CDR2 is LQKENI. In DNA form, the CDR3 reads TGTGCCAGCTCGTACAGGGCTAGCAATCAGCCCCAGCATTTT. Residues: CASSYRASNQPQHF. Combining the CDR3 with reference TRBV18 and TRBJ1-5 gives the whole variable domain NAGVMQNPRHLVRRRGQEARLRCSPMKGHSHVYWYRQLPEEGLKFMVYLQKENIIDESGMPKERFSAEFPKEGPSILRIQQVVRGDSAAYFCASSYRASNQPQHFGDGTRLSIL.

V is TRBV6-6 and J is TRBJ1-1, with D perhaps matching TRBD1 (5 bases). CDR1 and CDR2 (germline): MNHNY, SVGAGI (reference sequence). There are 13 residues in the CDR3. V was clipped by 6 bases and J by 10 bases, with 18 bases between them. CDR3 protein: CASRNRDPGRAFF. The DNA for the CDR3 is TGTGCCAGCAGAAACCGGGACCCCGGGAGAGCTTTCTTT.

The CDR3 sequence is CASSLDQAVYNSPLHF. The DNA of the CDR3 is TGTGCCAGCAGCTTAGATCAGGCAGTCTATAATTCACCCCTCCACTTT. V gene TRBV11-2 combines with J gene TRBJ1-6; D unclear. The CDR3 has 16 residues. The ends were cut back, 0 bases at V and 3 bases at J, with 9 bases in the middle. CDR1 and CDR2 (germline): SGHAT, FQNNGV.

This clone was observed a few times. The rearrangement uses TRBV7-3 and TRBJ2-7; 11 nucleotides line up with TRBD1. The CDR3 has 15 residues. J gave up 1 base and V 5 bases, and 4 bases lay outside the gene matches. In germline, CDR1 is SGHTA, CDR2 FQGTGA. The CDR3, as DNA: TGTGCCAGCAGCCCAGGACAGGGGGCATCCTACGAGCAGTACTTC. Its translation is CASSPGQGASYEQYF.

The genes are TRBV9 and TRBJ2-2; 12 positions match TRBD2. CDR3 length: 18 amino acids. With 0 bases clipped from V and 4 bases from J, the junction kept 7 bases outside the gene matches. Germline lookup yields CDR1 SGDLS and CDR2 YYNGEE. CDR3 sequence (DNA): TGTGCCAGCAGCGTAGGGCTAGCGGGGGGGCGTAGCACCGGGGAGCTGTTTTTT. As protein: CASSVGLAGGRSTGELFF.

To note about this clone: The identical CDR3 is also encoded by other nucleotide sequences in the sample. J is TRBJ2-1 and V is TRBV9, with a tentative D call TRBD2 (6 bases). Trimming pared 0 bases from V and 2 bases from J, leaving 9 bases between. Germline CDR1 and CDR2: SGDLS and YYNGEE. This CDR3 contains 15 residues. This chain's CDR3 is CASSVGGGPYNEQFF. The CDR3 DNA sequence: TGTGCCAGCAGCGTAGGGGGAGGTCCCTACAATGAGCAGTTCTTC.

This clone was seen just once. J is TRBJ1-1 and V is TRBV3-1 (or the pseudogene TRBV3-2); 8 bases fit TRBD1. CDR3 length equals 14 residues. CDR1 LGHDT and CDR2 YNNKEL come from the germline V gene (reference sequence). J gave up 3 bases and V 4 bases, and 4 bases lay outside the gene matches. The CDR3 nucleotides are TGTGCCAGCAGCCTCAGGGGGCGCGACACTGAAGCTTTCTTT. Translated, it gives CASSLRGRDTEAFF.

The V call is TRBV28, the J call TRBJ2-4; 9 bases agree with TRBD1. Germline V gives CDR1 MDHEN, CDR2 SYDVKM. There are 14 residues in the CDR3. Unmatched junction bases numbered 12, after V lost 6 bases and J lost 12 bases. DNA of the CDR3: TGTGCCAGCAGGGGACAGGGATCCTCCTTTCGTCAGTACTTC. Protein: CASRGQGSSFRQYF.